This TCR beta chain was sequenced during a study of blood T cell repertoires in COVID-19. For the study at large: The analysed material was cDNA or gDNA that came from T cells, B-cell-depleted T cells, or PBMCs.

Per the authors' pipeline: Counts of nucleated cells, estimated from reference gene primer amplification, were obtained. Some clones are missing from TCRdb's copy, which holds only in-frame ones; the method was immunoSEQ multiplex PCR. The D gene and trimming were derived from the DNA, and the V and J assignments and clone size from that table. The repertoire holds about 200,000 clones, with 65% to 85% as singletons. This TCR was sampled from a woman older than 75 with acute or convalescent COVID-19. The sequenced sample was peripheral blood.

CDR3 sequence reads: CASSVGGPNANEQFF. The CDR3 DNA is TGTGCCAGCAGCGTAGGGGGGCCCAACGCCAATGAGCAGTTCTTC. The V call is TRBV9, the J call TRBJ2-1, with D maybe TRBD1 (6 bases). CDR1 is SGDLS, CDR2 YYNGEE, per germline. This CDR3 has 15 residues. The ends were cut back, 0 bases at V and 6 bases at J, with 13 bases in the middle.